The T cell receptor (beta chain) under discussion was sequenced for a study of human T cells and chemical hapten exposure. TCRdb processed the RACE reads anew with MiXCR; each CDR3 protein has one entry. The sample yields 330,000 or so distinct CDR3 sequences, about 6.9% seen once. With V trimmed by 4 bases and J by 2 bases, 20 bases remained unmatched. Germline V CDR1 and CDR2: MNHEY, SMNVEV (reference sequence). The CDR3 runs 21 residues. The time point was: patch test 2, 6 weeks after DPC sensitization. As for treatment: therapeutic diphenylcyclopropenone sensitization with weekly scalp DPC. This receptor was obtained from a woman aged 18-29 years with alopecia areata. Some clones in this sample may be carry-over from other donors' samples. The chain couples TRBV27 to TRBJ2-6; 7 positions match TRBD1. The sequenced sample was whole blood, obtained in connection with sensitization to the hapten diphenylcyclopropenone (DPC). CDR3 nucleotide sequence: TGTGCCAGCAGTTCCAAGATGTCTCCGGACAGGAGTTTCACTGGGGCCAACGTCCTGACTTTC. Translation gives CASSSKMSPDRSFTGANVLTF. Full variable domain (outside the CDR3, taken from reference TRBV27 and TRBJ2-6): EAQVTQNPRYLITVTGKKLTVTCSQNMNHEYMSWYRQDPGLGLRQIYYSMNVEVTDKGDVPEGYKVSRKEKRNFPLILESPSPNQTSLYFCASSSKMSPDRSFTGANVLTFGAGSRLTVL.